This T cell receptor (beta chain) was sequenced in a study of shared clonotypes between healthy human individuals. The CDR3 consists of 14 residues. V lost 3 bases, J lost 1 base, and 13 bases lay in between. Germline V lookup: CDR1 SQVTM, CDR2 ANQGSEA. Repertoires were generated with immunoSEQ multiplex PCR, while TCRdb's copy carries only in-frame clones and drops some. This sample has about 640,000 clones; 72% occur once, and the top ten carry less than 2%. Healthy HIV-negative adults with no recent acute infections or vaccinations were recruited as donors. General study points: What rarefaction showed was incomplete sorted-subset sequencing despite large depth.

This clone was observed a handful of times. Its antigen is unidentified. This specimen includes other DNA sequences encoding the same CDR3. Source material: memory CD4+ T cells sorted from blood. The subset was: CD45RA-negative fraction. This receptor was obtained from a woman younger than 45 in good health. V and J are TRBV29-1 and TRBJ2-7, with a weak D call TRBD2 (6 bases). The CDR3 region is CSVEVEAGSYEQYF. CDR3 nucleotides: TGCAGCGTTGAGGTAGAGGCGGGATCCTACGAGCAGTACTTC.